Given below is one T cell receptor beta chain in context. Its antigen remains unidentified. This sample was included in a study of T cell responses to AZD1222 COVID-19 vaccine. Between the trimmed V and J ends, which lost 4 bases and 3 bases, there was a span of 15 bases. Germline assignment: CDR1 LGHNT and CDR2 FRNRAP. The CDR3 is made up of 16 amino acids. General study points: Only six individuals given AZD1222 were seropositive at baseline.

Data came from immunoSEQ multiplex PCR; TCRdb stores just in-frame clones and leaves some out. The sample has over 130,000 clones; the top ten hold 2.2%. The specimen sequenced was peripheral blood. The chain has TRBV12-5 and TRBJ2-2; D may be TRBD2 (5 bases). The origin of this receptor is an adult in good health. CDR3 sequence: CASGSPEGLDTGELFF. DNA for the CDR3: TGTGCTAGTGGTTCTCCAGAAGGACTGGACACCGGGGAGCTGTTTTTT.